This TCR beta chain was sequenced during a study of shared clonotypes between healthy human individuals. Study-level information: Donor ages ranged 18 to 49 years: a couple of women, a few men. Study-wide findings and caveats: Rarefaction gave evidence that sorted-subset sequencing remained incomplete despite large depth.

Turning to this clone: Its antigen is not identified.

The CDR3 runs to 15 residues. V was pared by 5 bases and J by 8 bases, with 7 bases of the junction left unmatched. CDR1 is SGHAT and CDR2 is FQNNGV in the germline V gene. CD45RO-negative, CCR7-selected cells formed the naive CD8 fraction, which excluded terminally differentiated effector memory CD45RA+ cells. Repertoires were generated with immunoSEQ multiplex PCR, while TCRdb's copy carries only in-frame clones and drops some. The sample shows about 2.1 million clones, around 93% of them seen only once. This clonotype originated in a man younger than 30 in good health. Some clones in this sample may be carry-over from other donors' samples. The chain links TRBV11-2 to TRBJ2-1; TRBD2 matches at 12 bases. The sample comprised naive CD8+ T cells from PBMCs. CDR3 sequence (DNA): TGTGCCAGCAGCCCTCGACTAGCGGGAGTTTATGAGCAGTTCTTC. It specifies CASSPRLAGVYEQFF.